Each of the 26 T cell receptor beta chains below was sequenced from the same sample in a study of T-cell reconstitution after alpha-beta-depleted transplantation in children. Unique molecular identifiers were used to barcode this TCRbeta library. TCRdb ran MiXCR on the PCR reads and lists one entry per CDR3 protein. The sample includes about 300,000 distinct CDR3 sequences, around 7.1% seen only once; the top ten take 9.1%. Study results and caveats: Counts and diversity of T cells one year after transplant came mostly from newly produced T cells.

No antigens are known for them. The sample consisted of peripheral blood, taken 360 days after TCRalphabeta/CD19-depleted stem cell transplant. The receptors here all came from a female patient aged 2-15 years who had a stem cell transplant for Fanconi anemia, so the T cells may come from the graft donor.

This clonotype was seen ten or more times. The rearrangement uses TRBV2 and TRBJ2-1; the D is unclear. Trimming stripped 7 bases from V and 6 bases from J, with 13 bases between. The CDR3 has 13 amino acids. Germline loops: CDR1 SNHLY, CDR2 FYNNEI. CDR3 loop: CASIGSGFNEQFF. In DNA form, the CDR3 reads TGTGCCAGCATAGGGTCAGGTTTCAATGAGCAGTTCTTC.

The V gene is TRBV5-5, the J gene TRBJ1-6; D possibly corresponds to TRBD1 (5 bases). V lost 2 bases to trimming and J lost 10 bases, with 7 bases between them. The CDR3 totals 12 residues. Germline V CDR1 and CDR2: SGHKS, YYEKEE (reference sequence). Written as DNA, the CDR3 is TGTGCCAGCAGCTTTTGGGGGTCACCCCTCCACTTT. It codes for CASSFWGSPLHF. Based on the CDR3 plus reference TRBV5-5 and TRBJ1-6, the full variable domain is DAGVTQSPTHLIKTRGQQVTLRCSPISGHKSVSWYQQVLGQGPQFIFQYYEKEERGRGNFPDRFSARQFPNYSSELNVNALLLGDSALYLCASSFWGSPLHFGNGTRLTVT.

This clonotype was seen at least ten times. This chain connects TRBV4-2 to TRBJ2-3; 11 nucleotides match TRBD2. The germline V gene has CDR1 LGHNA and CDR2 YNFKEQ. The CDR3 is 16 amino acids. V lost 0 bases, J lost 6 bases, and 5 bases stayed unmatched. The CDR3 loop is CASSQELAGVEDTQYF. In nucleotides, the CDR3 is TGTGCCAGCAGCCAAGAACTAGCGGGGGTGGAGGATACGCAGTATTTT.

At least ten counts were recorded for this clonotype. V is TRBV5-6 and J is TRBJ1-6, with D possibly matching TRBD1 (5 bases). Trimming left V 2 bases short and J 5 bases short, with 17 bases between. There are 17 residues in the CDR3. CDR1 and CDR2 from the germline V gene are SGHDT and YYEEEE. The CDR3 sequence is CASSLSREGWDNSPLHF. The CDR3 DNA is TGTGCCAGCAGCTTAAGTCGGGAGGGGTGGGATAATTCACCCCTCCACTTT.

CDR3 sequence: CASSLDRGLSPLHF. As DNA, the CDR3 is TGTGCCAGCAGCTTGGATAGGGGGCTTTCACCCCTCCACTTT. The chain has TRBV5-6 and TRBJ1-6, with 7 positions matching TRBD1. This CDR3 spans 14 amino acids. The trim removed 0 bases at V and 9 bases at J, leaving 3 bases unmatched. Germline assignment: CDR1 SGHDT and CDR2 YYEEEE.

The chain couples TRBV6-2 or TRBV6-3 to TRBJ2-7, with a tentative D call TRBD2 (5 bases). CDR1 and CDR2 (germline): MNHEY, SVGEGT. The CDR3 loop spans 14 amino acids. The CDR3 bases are TGTGCCAGCACACGATCCGGGGTAACGGGCGAGCAGTGCGTC. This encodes CASTRSGVTGEQCV.

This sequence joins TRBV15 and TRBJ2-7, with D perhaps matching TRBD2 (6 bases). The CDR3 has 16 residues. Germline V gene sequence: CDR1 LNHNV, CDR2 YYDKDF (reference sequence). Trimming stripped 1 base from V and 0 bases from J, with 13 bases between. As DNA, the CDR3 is TGTGCCACCAGCAGAGCGGGCGGGGCCCCCTCCTACGAGCAGTACTTC. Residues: CATSRAGGAPSYEQYF.

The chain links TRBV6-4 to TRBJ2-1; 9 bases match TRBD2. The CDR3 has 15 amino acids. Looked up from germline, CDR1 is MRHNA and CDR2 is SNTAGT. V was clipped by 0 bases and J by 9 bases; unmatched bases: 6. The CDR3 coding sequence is TGTGCCAGCAGTGACTCGCGGGGGGGCCTTGTTGAGCAGTTCTTC. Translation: CASSDSRGGLVEQFF.

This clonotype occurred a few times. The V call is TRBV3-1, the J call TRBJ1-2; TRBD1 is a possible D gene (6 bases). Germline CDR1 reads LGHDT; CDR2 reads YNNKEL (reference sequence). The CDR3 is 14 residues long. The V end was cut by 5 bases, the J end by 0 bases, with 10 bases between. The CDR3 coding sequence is TGTGCCAGCAGCACAGGGTTCACTAACTATGGCTACACCTTC. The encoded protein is CASSTGFTNYGYTF.

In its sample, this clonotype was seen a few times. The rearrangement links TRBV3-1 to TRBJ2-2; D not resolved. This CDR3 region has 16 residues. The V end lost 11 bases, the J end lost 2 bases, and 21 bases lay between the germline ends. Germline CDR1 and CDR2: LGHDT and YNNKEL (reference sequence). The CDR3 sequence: CALTLAHLLNTGELFF. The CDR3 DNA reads TGTGCCCTTACTCTTGCGCATCTCCTAAACACCGGGGAGCTGTTTTTT. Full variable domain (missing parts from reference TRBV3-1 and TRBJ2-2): DTAVSQTPKYLVTQMGNDKSIKCEQNLGHDTMYWYKQDSKKFLKIMFSYNNKELIINETVPNRFSPKSPDKAHLNLHINSLELGDSAVYFCALTLAHLLNTGELFFGEGSRLTVL.

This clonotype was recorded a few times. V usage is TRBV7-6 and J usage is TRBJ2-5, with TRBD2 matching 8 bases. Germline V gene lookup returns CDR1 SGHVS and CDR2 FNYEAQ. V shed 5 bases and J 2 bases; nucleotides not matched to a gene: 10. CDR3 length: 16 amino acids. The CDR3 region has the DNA TGTGCCAGCAGCCCTGTCAGCGGGGGACTACAAGAGACCCAGTACTTC. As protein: CASSPVSGGLQETQYF.

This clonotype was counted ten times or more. The CDR3 reads CASSPDIGSTIETQYF. The CDR3 DNA reads TGCGCCAGCAGTCCCGACATCGGGTCCACGATTGAGACCCAGTACTTC. V is TRBV5-1 and J is TRBJ2-5; D is unresolved. Trimming cost V 5 bases and J 5 bases, with 22 bases left between them. The CDR3 spans 16 residues. Germline-derived CDR1 and CDR2 are SGHRS and YFSETQ. Full variable domain (remainder filled in from reference TRBV5-1 and TRBJ2-5): KAGVTQTPRYLIKTRGQQVTLSCSPISGHRSVSWYQQTPGQGLQFLFEYFSETQRNKGNFPGRFSGRQFSNSRSEMNVSTLELGDSALYLCASSPDIGSTIETQYFGPGTRLLVL.

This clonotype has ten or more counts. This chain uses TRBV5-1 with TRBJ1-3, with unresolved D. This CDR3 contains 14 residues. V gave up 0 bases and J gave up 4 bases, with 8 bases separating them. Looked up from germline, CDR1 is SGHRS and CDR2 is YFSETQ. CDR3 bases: TGCGCCAGCAGCTTGGAGGCACAGGGAAACACCATATATTTT. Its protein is CASSLEAQGNTIYF. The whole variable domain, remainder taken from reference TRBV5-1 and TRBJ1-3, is KAGVTQTPRYLIKTRGQQVTLSCSPISGHRSVSWYQQTPGQGLQFLFEYFSETQRNKGNFPGRFSGRQFSNSRSEMNVSTLELGDSALYLCASSLEAQGNTIYFGEGSWLTVV.

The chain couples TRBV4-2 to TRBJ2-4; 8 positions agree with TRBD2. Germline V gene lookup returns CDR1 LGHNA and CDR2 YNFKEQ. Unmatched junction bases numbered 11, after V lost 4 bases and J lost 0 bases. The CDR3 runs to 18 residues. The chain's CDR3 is CASSPRLASELAKNIQYF. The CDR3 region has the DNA TGTGCCAGCAGCCCCAGACTAGCGAGCGAACTAGCCAAAAACATTCAGTACTTC.

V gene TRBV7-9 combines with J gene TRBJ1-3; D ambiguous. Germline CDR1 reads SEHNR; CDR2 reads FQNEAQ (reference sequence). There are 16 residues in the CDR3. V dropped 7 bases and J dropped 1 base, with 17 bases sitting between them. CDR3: CASTSHLSESGNTIYF. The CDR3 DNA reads TGTGCCAGCACCTCACACTTATCGGAGTCTGGAAACACCATATATTTT.

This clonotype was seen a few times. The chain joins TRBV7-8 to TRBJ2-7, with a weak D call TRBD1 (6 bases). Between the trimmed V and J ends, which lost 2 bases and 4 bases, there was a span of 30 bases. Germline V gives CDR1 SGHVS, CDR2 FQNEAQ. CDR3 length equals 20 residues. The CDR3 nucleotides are TGTGCCAGCAGCTTACGAAGGGGGTCAGGACCGTGGGCAGGTGGTTACGAGCAGTACTTC. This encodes CASSLRRGSGPWAGGYEQYF.

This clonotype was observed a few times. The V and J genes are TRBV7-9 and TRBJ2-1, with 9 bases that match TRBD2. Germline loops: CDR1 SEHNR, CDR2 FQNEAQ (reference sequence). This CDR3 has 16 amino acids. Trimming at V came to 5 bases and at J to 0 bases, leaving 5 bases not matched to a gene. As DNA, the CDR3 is TGTGCCAGCAGCCCTCTAGCGGGAAGCTCCTACAATGAGCAGTTCTTC. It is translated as CASSPLAGSSYNEQFF.

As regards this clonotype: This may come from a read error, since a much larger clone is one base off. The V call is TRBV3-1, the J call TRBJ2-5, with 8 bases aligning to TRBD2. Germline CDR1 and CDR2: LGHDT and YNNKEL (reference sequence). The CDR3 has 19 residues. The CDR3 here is CASSQDKAVVAGPQETQHF. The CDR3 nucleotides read TGTGCCAGCAGCCAAGATAAGGCCGTAGTAGCGGGGCCACAAGAGACCCAGCACTTC.

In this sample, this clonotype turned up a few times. The CDR3 DNA is TGTGCCAGCAGTCACCTCAGAAAAGGGGTCAATCAGCCCCAGCATTTT. This gives the protein CASSHLRKGVNQPQHF. The chain couples TRBV28 to TRBJ1-5; D possibly corresponds to TRBD1 (5 bases). This CDR3 is 16 amino acids long. In germline, CDR1 is MDHEN, CDR2 SYDVKM. Trimming cost V 5 bases and J 3 bases, with 17 bases left between them.

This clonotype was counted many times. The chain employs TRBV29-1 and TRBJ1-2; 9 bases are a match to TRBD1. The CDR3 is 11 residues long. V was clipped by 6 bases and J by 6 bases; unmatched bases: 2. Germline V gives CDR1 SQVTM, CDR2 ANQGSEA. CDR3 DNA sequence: TGCAGCGTCGGGACAGGGAATGGCTACACCTTC. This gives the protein CSVGTGNGYTF.

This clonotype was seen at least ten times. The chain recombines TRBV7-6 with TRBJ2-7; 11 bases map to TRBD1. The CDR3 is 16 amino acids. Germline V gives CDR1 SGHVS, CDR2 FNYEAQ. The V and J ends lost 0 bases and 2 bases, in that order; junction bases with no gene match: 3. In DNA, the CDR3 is TGTGCCAGCAGCTTAGCCGGGACAGGGGGTCCCTACGAGCAGTACTTC. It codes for CASSLAGTGGPYEQYF.

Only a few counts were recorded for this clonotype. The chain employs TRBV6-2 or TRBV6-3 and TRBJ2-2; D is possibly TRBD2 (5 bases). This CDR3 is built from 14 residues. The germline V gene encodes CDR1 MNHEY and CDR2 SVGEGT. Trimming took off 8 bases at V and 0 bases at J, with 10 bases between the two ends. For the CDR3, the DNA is TGTGCCAGCCGGGGAGTATCGAACACCGGGGAGCTGTTTTTT. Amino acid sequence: CASRGVSNTGELFF.

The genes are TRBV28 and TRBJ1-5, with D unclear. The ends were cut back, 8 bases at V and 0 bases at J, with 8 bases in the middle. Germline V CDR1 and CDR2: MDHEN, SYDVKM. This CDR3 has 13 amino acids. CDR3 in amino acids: CASWTSSNQPQHF. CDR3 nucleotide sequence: TGTGCCAGCTGGACTTCTAGCAATCAGCCCCAGCATTTT. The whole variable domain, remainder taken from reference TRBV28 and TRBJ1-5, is DVKVTQSSRYLVKRTGEKVFLECVQDMDHENMFWYRQDPGLGLRLIYFSYDVKMKEKGDIPEGYSVSREKKERFSLILESASTNQTSMYLCASWTSSNQPQHFGDGTRLSIL.

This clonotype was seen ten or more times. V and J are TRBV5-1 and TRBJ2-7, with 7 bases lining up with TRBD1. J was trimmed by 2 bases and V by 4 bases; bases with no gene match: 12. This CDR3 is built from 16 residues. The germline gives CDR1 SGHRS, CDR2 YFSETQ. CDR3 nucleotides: TGCGCCAGCAGCCTCATATCGGGACAGAGAACCTACGAGCAGTACTTC. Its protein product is CASSLISGQRTYEQYF.

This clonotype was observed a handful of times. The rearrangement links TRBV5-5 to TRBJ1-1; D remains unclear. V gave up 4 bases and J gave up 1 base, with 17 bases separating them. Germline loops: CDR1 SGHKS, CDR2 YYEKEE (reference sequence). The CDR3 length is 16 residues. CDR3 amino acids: CASSTYGHPGNTEAFF. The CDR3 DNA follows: TGTGCCAGCAGCACCTACGGTCACCCGGGGAACACTGAAGCTTTCTTT.

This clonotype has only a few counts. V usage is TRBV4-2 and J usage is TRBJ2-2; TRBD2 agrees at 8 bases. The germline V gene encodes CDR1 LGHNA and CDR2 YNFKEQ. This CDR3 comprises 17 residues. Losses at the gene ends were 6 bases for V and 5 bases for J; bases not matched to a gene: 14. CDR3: CASRLHSGISDTGELFF. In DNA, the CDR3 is TGTGCCAGCAGGCTTCATAGCGGGATAAGTGATACCGGGGAGCTGTTTTTT.